The entry below describes one TCR beta chain. This clone was counted between two and nine times. Its binding antigen is unknown. No base quality values were provided; no much bigger clone lies one nucleotide off. From the cysteine through the phenylalanine, the CDR3 covers 14 amino acids. Only CDR3 DNA is held: 42 bases, read in frame from base 1. Per the germline V gene, MDHEN is the CDR1 and SYDVKM is the CDR2. Trimming leaves V shorter by 6 bases and J shorter by 9 bases, with the junction holding 6 bases beyond the gene matches. Samples from volunteer blood donors who had recovered from COVID-19 were contributed by a second Seattle source. Whole blood was collected in K2EDTA tubes by collaborating institutions according to the institutions' own protocols. For TCRbeta analysis, collaborator samples were shipped as frozen whole blood, as isolated PBMCs, or as DNA extracted from either sample type.

The immunoSEQ Assay, a bias-controlled multiplex PCR, was used to amplify TCRbeta CDR3 regions from genomic DNA. In the source study's methods: Nucleated cell counts per sample were estimated from amplification of reference gene primers within the assay. Sequence reads were collapsed and filtered to measure the absolute abundance of every unique TCRbeta CDR3 rearrangement. For each sample, productive Simpson clonality was calculated by taking the square root of Simpson's diversity index across productive rearrangements. What TCRdb holds here is the immuneACCESS table cut down to in-frame rearrangements. Part of the clones is not present; checked against another copy, under half of the missing clones reflect an unresolved V gene, and the others are unexplained. V, J and clone size are taken as reported in that table, and D and trimming were inferred from the DNA itself. The sample table holds fewer than 300,000 clones, of which 83% were seen once. The ten largest account for approximately 10% of the sample.

The sample comes from a study of blood T cell repertoires in COVID-19 (dated by TCRdb to 2019 to 2021). Turning to the overall study: Collaborator samples came from the United States, Italy and Spain and covered acute and convalescent phases of COVID-19. The material from the prospective study consisted of cDNA or gDNA derived from T cells, B-cell-depleted T cells, or PBMCs. The dataset comprised deeply sampled blood TCRbeta repertoires from subjects exposed to, actively infected with, or recovered from COVID-19. The repertoires were made available in a free public database intended to serve as a resource for research on the immune response to SARS-CoV-2. Samples were obtained from the ongoing ImmuneRACE study (first 160 participants) and from roughly 1,300 subjects provided by 6 global collaborators. Sample metadata almost always included a de-identified subject ID, COVID-19 status, age in years and sex. Where available, HLA class I and class II types were obtained from metadata supplied by the sample provider rather than from assay-based typing.

Broad study findings and their caveats: The quantity of clinical and demographic metadata differed by source and by participant and was supplied without curation.

The receptor comes from a woman aged 45 to 65 who had recovered from COVID-19. Input material: peripheral blood. Recombination connected TRBV28 to TRBJ1-6; TRBD1 agrees with 9 junctional bases. CDR3 reads: CASSPTGGISPLHF. The DNA sequence is as follows: TGTGCCAGCAGCCCCACAGGGGGCATTTCACCCCTCCACTTT.